This TCR beta chain was documented in a study of shared clonotypes between healthy human individuals. Study conclusions and caveats: Rarefaction analysis demonstrated incomplete sorted-subset sequencing notwithstanding large depth. An effect of sequencing depth on clonotype sharing among donors was expected.

Germline values: CDR1 MDHEN, CDR2 SYDVKM. V lost 5 bases to trimming and J lost 3 bases; unmatched junction nucleotides: 8. The CDR3 covers 15 residues. For every subset, genomic DNA was evenly distributed across several immunoSEQ plates. Per sorted-subset replicate PCR, input was 150 to 250 ng DNA, representing around 29,000 T cell genomes. Generated by immunoSEQ multiplex PCR, the TCRdb table keeps only in-frame clones and is missing some. Of about 2.4 million clones in the sample, 80% to 95% are singletons; the top ten hold 0.35% to 0.45%. As to this clone: What it binds is unknown.

Sequencing was done on a sample of naive CD4+ T cells from PBMCs. Subset defined: CD45RA+ positively selected. This clonotype was sampled from a young man in good health. Some clones in this sample may be carry-over from other donors' samples. The V call is TRBV28, the J call TRBJ2-7, with TRBD1 identical over 9 bases. The CDR3 reads CASSPRDRVVYEQYF. The CDR3 DNA sequence: TGTGCCAGCAGTCCGAGGGACAGGGTAGTCTACGAGCAGTACTTC.